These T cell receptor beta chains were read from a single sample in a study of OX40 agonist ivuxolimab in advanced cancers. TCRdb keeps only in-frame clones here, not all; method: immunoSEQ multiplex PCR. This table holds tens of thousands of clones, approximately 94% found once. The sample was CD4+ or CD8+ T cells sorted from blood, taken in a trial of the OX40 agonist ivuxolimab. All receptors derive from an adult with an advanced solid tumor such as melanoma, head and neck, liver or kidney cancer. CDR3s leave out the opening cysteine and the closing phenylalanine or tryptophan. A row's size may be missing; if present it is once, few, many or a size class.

cdr3_aa: ASSMGQGSEQY
j_call: TRBJ2-7
v_call: TRBV19
clone_size: .
cdr3_length: 11

cdr3_aa: ASSPGLAHRTYNEQF
j_call: TRBJ2-1
v_call: TRBV27
clone_size: .
cdr3_length: 15

cdr3_aa: ASSLSPASYEQY
j_call: TRBJ2-7
v_call: TRBV27
clone_size: .
cdr3_length: 12

cdr3_aa: ASSTSGRYNEQF
j_call: TRBJ2-1
v_call: TRBV5-4
clone_size: .
cdr3_length: 12

cdr3_aa: ASSMVGWTGGYSPLH
j_call: TRBJ1-6
v_call: TRBV19
clone_size: .
cdr3_length: 15

cdr3_aa: ASSLVGSGANVLT
j_call: TRBJ2-6
v_call: TRBV5-6
clone_size: .
cdr3_length: 13

cdr3_aa: AISESGSPYEQY
j_call: TRBJ2-7
v_call: TRBV10-3
clone_size: .
cdr3_length: 12

cdr3_aa: ASSQGRQAFYGYT
j_call: TRBJ1-2
v_call: TRBV4-2
clone_size: .
cdr3_length: 13

cdr3_aa: ASSSGVGHEQY
j_call: TRBJ2-7
v_call: TRBV9
clone_size: .
cdr3_length: 11

cdr3_aa: AWRGQANTEAF
j_call: TRBJ1-1
v_call: TRBV30
clone_size: .
cdr3_length: 11

cdr3_aa: ASTGTGGDTGELF
j_call: TRBJ2-2
v_call: TRBV2
clone_size: .
cdr3_length: 13

cdr3_aa: ASGMISGNAEAF
j_call: TRBJ1-1
v_call: TRBV4-1
clone_size: .
cdr3_length: 12

cdr3_aa: SVESGIPYEQY
j_call: TRBJ2-7
v_call: TRBV29-1
clone_size: .
cdr3_length: 11

cdr3_aa: ASSQAISGRGTGELF
j_call: TRBJ2-2
v_call: TRBV5-6
clone_size: once
cdr3_length: 15

cdr3_aa: ASSLVRGRMAGELF
j_call: TRBJ2-2
v_call: TRBV7-8
clone_size: .
cdr3_length: 14

cdr3_aa: ASGTSGETQY
j_call: TRBJ2-5
v_call: TRBV19
clone_size: .
cdr3_length: 10

cdr3_aa: ASSLSLGNTEAF
j_call: TRBJ1-1
v_call: TRBV27
clone_size: .
cdr3_length: 12

cdr3_aa: ATSRETGKGEKLF
j_call: TRBJ1-4
v_call: TRBV15
clone_size: .
cdr3_length: 13

cdr3_aa: ASSEEPNTGELF
j_call: TRBJ2-2
v_call: TRBV10-2
clone_size: .
cdr3_length: 12

cdr3_aa: ASSLRQGSAYTEAF
j_call: TRBJ1-1
v_call: TRBV27
clone_size: .
cdr3_length: 14

cdr3_aa: ASSEGLAGTYEQY
j_call: TRBJ2-7
v_call: TRBV5-1
clone_size: once
cdr3_length: 13

cdr3_aa: ASSVGSSYNEQF
j_call: TRBJ2-1
v_call: TRBV9
clone_size: .
cdr3_length: 12

cdr3_aa: ASTPGQGAYEQY
j_call: TRBJ2-7
v_call: TRBV19
clone_size: once
cdr3_length: 12

cdr3_aa: ASRSNYGYT
j_call: TRBJ1-2
v_call: TRBV6-5
clone_size: .
cdr3_length: 9

cdr3_aa: ASSPGGLVYEQF
j_call: TRBJ2-1
v_call: TRBV4-1
clone_size: .
cdr3_length: 12

cdr3_aa: ASSLGPSSGNTIY
j_call: TRBJ1-3
v_call: TRBV11-2
clone_size: .
cdr3_length: 13

cdr3_aa: ASKSGQETQY
j_call: TRBJ2-5
v_call: TRBV7-8
clone_size: .
cdr3_length: 10

cdr3_aa: ASSLTAVSYEQY
j_call: TRBJ2-7
v_call: TRBV27
clone_size: .
cdr3_length: 12

cdr3_aa: ASAGGGEKLF
j_call: TRBJ1-4
v_call: TRBV2
clone_size: .
cdr3_length: 10

cdr3_aa: ASQAGENTGELF
j_call: TRBJ2-2
v_call: TRBV2
clone_size: .
cdr3_length: 12

cdr3_aa: ASSLIAGGLTEQY
j_call: TRBJ2-7
v_call: TRBV27
clone_size: once
cdr3_length: 13

cdr3_aa: AWSLLNLGVNSPLH
j_call: TRBJ1-6
v_call: TRBV30
clone_size: .
cdr3_length: 14

cdr3_aa: ASSLKGMGTNTGELF
j_call: TRBJ2-2
v_call: TRBV7-9
clone_size: .
cdr3_length: 15

cdr3_aa: ASSPDPTGGNEKLF
j_call: TRBJ1-4
v_call: TRBV9
clone_size: .
cdr3_length: 14

cdr3_aa: SAPGVYEQY
j_call: TRBJ2-7
v_call: TRBV20-1
clone_size: once
cdr3_length: 9

cdr3_aa: ASSRIRGGSGNEQF
j_call: TRBJ2-1
v_call: TRBV11-2
clone_size: .
cdr3_length: 14

cdr3_aa: ASSQTEPRQGGHEKLF
j_call: TRBJ1-4
v_call: TRBV4-1
clone_size: .
cdr3_length: 16

cdr3_aa: ASSDRDASYNEQF
j_call: TRBJ2-1
v_call: TRBV9
clone_size: .
cdr3_length: 13

cdr3_aa: ASSLDLGGARYGYT
j_call: TRBJ1-2
v_call: TRBV5-8
clone_size: .
cdr3_length: 14

cdr3_aa: ASSYSSQIGNTIY
j_call: TRBJ1-3
v_call: TRBV6-6
clone_size: .
cdr3_length: 13

cdr3_aa: ASSFSGSLETQY
j_call: TRBJ2-5
v_call: TRBV5-1
clone_size: .
cdr3_length: 12

cdr3_aa: ASSLEGPYGYT
j_call: TRBJ1-2
v_call: TRBV13
clone_size: .
cdr3_length: 11

cdr3_aa: ASSQDSGSPQH
j_call: TRBJ1-5
v_call: TRBV4-3
clone_size: few
cdr3_length: 11

cdr3_aa: ASGPPNTEAF
j_call: TRBJ1-1
v_call: TRBV5-6
clone_size: .
cdr3_length: 10

cdr3_aa: ASTVNRGLSYEQY
j_call: TRBJ2-7
v_call: TRBV28
clone_size: .
cdr3_length: 13

cdr3_aa: ASTIIGARDTNYEQY
j_call: TRBJ2-7
v_call: TRBV5-8
clone_size: .
cdr3_length: 15

cdr3_aa: ASSYGDFYGYT
j_call: TRBJ1-2
v_call: TRBV19
clone_size: .
cdr3_length: 11

cdr3_aa: ASRQGMSTEAF
j_call: TRBJ1-1
v_call: TRBV6-5
clone_size: .
cdr3_length: 11

cdr3_aa: ASSQVRDRDYNEQF
j_call: TRBJ2-1
v_call: TRBV4-2
clone_size: .
cdr3_length: 14

cdr3_aa: ASSPSGNPYEQY
j_call: TRBJ2-7
v_call: TRBV5-8
clone_size: .
cdr3_length: 12

cdr3_aa: ASGHTETGISSYEQY
j_call: TRBJ2-7
v_call: TRBV12-5
clone_size: .
cdr3_length: 15

cdr3_aa: ASSQEWGLAGGGYEQY
j_call: TRBJ2-7
v_call: TRBV4-1
clone_size: .
cdr3_length: 16

cdr3_aa: SAREGGYT
j_call: TRBJ1-2
v_call: TRBV20-1
clone_size: .
cdr3_length: 8

cdr3_aa: ASSQGASEAF
j_call: TRBJ1-1
v_call: TRBV2
clone_size: .
cdr3_length: 10